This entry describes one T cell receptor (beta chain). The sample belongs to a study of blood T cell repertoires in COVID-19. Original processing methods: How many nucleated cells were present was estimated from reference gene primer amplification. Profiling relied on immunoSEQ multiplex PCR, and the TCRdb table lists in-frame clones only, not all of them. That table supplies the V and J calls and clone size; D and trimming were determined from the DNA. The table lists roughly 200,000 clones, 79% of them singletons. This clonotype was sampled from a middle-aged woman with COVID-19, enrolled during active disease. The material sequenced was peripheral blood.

CDR3 amino acids: CASSVRLGQGGEKLFF. CDR3 DNA sequence: TGTGCCAGCAGCGTAAGATTAGGACAGGGAGGTGAAAAACTGTTTTTT. The rearrangement joins TRBV9 to TRBJ1-4; 8 bases map to TRBD1. The CDR3 is made up of 16 amino acids. Germline V gene data show CDR1 as SGDLS and CDR2 as YYNGEE. V trimming: 1 base; J trimming: 7 bases; junction bases outside the gene matches: 9.